This T cell receptor (beta chain) is from a study of OX40 agonist ivuxolimab in advanced cancers. Profiling relied on immunoSEQ multiplex PCR, and the TCRdb table lists in-frame clones only, not all of them. The sample includes roughly 41,000 clones, 91% seen only once; the top ten take roughly 4.4%. Regarding the study as a whole: Expanded clones were, on average, more numerous in CD8+ T cells than in CD4+.

Comments on this clone: Its antigen is unidentified.

The sample was CD4+ or CD8+ T cells sorted from blood, taken in a trial of the OX40 agonist ivuxolimab. This TCR was recovered from an adult with an advanced solid tumor such as melanoma, head and neck, liver or kidney cancer.

The CDR3 region is CASSFSSAGLAGELFF. Here the CDR3 DNA reads TGTGCCAGCAGCTTTTCGTCGGCAGGGTTGGCTGGGGAGCTGTTTTTT. The V gene is TRBV7-9, the J gene TRBJ2-2; weak D call: TRBD1 (5 bases). The CDR3 totals 16 residues. V lost 3 bases, J lost 8 bases, and 19 bases lay in between. Germline lookup yields CDR1 SEHNR and CDR2 FQNEAQ (reference sequence).